The 20 T cell receptor beta chains in this list originate from one sample, sequenced in a study of human T cells and chemical hapten exposure. Time point indicated: patch test 2, 6 weeks after DPC sensitization. The treatment here: therapeutic diphenylcyclopropenone sensitization with weekly scalp DPC. TCRdb re-called the RACE reads with MiXCR, one entry per CDR3 protein. The sample lists some 45,000 distinct CDR3 sequences, about 8.9% occurring once. This material consisted of whole blood, taken in connection with sensitization to the hapten diphenylcyclopropenone (DPC). The receptors were sampled from a woman aged 40 to 49 with alopecia areata. Some clones in this sample may be carry-over from other donors' samples.

Regarding this clonotype: A read error is possible here, since a much larger clone lies one base away. V is TRBV21-1 and J is TRBJ2-1. TRBV21-1 is tagged as a pseudogene. The CDR3 is 12 residues long. The CDR3 nucleotides are TGTGCCAGCAGCGAAGGGCCCAATGAGCAGTTCTTC. Its protein is CASSEGPNEQFF.

This clonotype was recorded many times. The chain joins TRBV4-1 to TRBJ1-2, with D possibly being TRBD1 (6 bases). This CDR3 contains 18 residues. Trimming pared 0 bases from V and 0 bases from J, leaving 17 bases between. Germline V gives CDR1 MGHRA, CDR2 YSYEKL. CDR3: CASSQDPPGVIPNYGYTF. Here the CDR3 DNA reads TGCGCCAGCAGCCAAGATCCACCAGGGGTGATCCCTAACTATGGCTACACCTTC.

This clonotype turned up a few times. A much larger clone is a single base away; this may be a read error. The rearrangement links TRBV7-6 to TRBJ2-7, with D possibly matching TRBD2 (5 bases). The CDR3 spans 13 residues. V lost 4 bases and J lost 6, with 13 bases in between. Germline V gene data show CDR1 as SGHVS and CDR2 as FNYEAQ. The CDR3 is CASSSPLEGEQYF. In DNA, the CDR3 is TGTGCCAGCAGCTCTCCCCTCGAGGGCGAGCAGTACTTC.

This clonotype was seen many times. V is TRBV7-3 and J is TRBJ2-3; D may correspond to TRBD1 or TRBD2 (6 bases each). This CDR3 spans 14 amino acids. From germline, CDR1 is SGHTA and CDR2 FQGTGA. The V and J ends lost 0 bases and 5 bases respectively, with 9 bases between them. The CDR3 protein is CASSLTGGQDTQYF. CDR3 coding DNA: TGTGCCAGCAGCTTAACGGGGGGCCAAGATACGCAGTATTTT.

This clonotype was recorded a few times. The chain has TRBV4-3 and TRBJ1-2, with a possible D match to TRBD1 (5 bases). The CDR3 is 16 amino acids. Germline values: CDR1 LGHNA, CDR2 YSLEER. V lost 6 bases to trimming and J lost 4 bases, with 21 bases between them. CDR3 sequence reads: CASSPGAGRDSYGYTF. The CDR3 region has the DNA TGCGCCAGCAGTCCCGGGGCAGGGAGGGATTCCTATGGCTACACCTTC.

This clonotype was counted only a few times. This chain links TRBV7-9 with TRBJ1-3; D is ambiguous. Germline CDR1 is SEHNR and CDR2 is FQNEAQ (reference sequence). Deletions cut 5 bases from V and 2 bases from J, with 7 bases between. The CDR3 runs 13 residues. In DNA, the CDR3 is TGTGCCAGCAGCAAAGAAACTGGAAACACCATATATTTT. It is translated as CASSKETGNTIYF.

In its sample, this clonotype was seen many times. This chain uses TRBV7-6 with TRBJ2-1; TRBD2 matches 9 bases. After removal of 6 bases from V and 2 bases from J, the junction contained 11 bases not matched to a gene. This CDR3 region has 17 residues. Germline values: CDR1 SGHVS, CDR2 FNYEAQ. Here the CDR3 DNA reads TGTGCCAGCAGTCTTGGGGCCCTAGCGGGGACCTACAATGAGCAGTTCTTC. It encodes CASSLGALAGTYNEQFF.

This clonotype has a count of ten or more. The CDR3 nucleotides are TGCAGTGCTAGAGACGGAGGGTCATATGGCTACACCTTC. Protein: CSARDGGSYGYTF. V is TRBV20-1 and J is TRBJ1-2; D uncertain. The CDR3 is made up of 13 amino acids. The V end lost 0 bases, the J end lost 5 bases, and 10 bases lay between the germline ends. Germline loops: CDR1 DFQATT, CDR2 SNEGSKA (reference sequence).

Ten or more counts support this clonotype. The V gene is TRBV7-9, the J gene TRBJ1-6, with TRBD1 matching 9 bases. The CDR3 covers 15 residues. From germline, CDR1 is SEHNR and CDR2 FQNEAQ (reference sequence). V was clipped by 2 bases and J by 9 bases; unmatched bases: 5. In nucleotides, the CDR3 is TGTGCCAGCAGCTTACAAGGGACAGGGAGTTCACCCCTCCACTTT. Translation: CASSLQGTGSSPLHF.

The chain uses TRBV12-3 or TRBV12-4 and TRBJ1-2, with D perhaps TRBD1 (5 bases). With 7 bases removed from V and 7 bases from J, the gap between germline ends came to 13 bases. The CDR3 is 12 amino acids. In nucleotides, the CDR3 is TGTGCCAGCAATGCCGGGGGTCCTGGCTACACCTTC. As protein: CASNAGGPGYTF.

Many counts were recorded for this clonotype. The chain has TRBV7-9 and TRBJ2-2; 9 bases are shared with TRBD1. Trimming removed 5 bases from V and 1 base from J; junction bases left unmatched: 5. Germline lookup yields CDR1 SEHNR and CDR2 FQNEAQ (reference sequence). The CDR3 extends over 16 amino acids. CDR3 region: CASSPSDRGNTGELFF. CDR3 in DNA: TGTGCCAGCAGCCCTTCGGACAGGGGGAACACCGGGGAGCTGTTTTTT.

Ten or more counts support this clonotype. The genes are TRBV7-6 and TRBJ1-3; D uncertain. Germline V gene lookup returns CDR1 SGHVS and CDR2 FNYEAQ. The length of the CDR3 is 14 residues. Trimming took 5 bases from V and 0 from J, leaving 8 bases between them. The CDR3 reads CASSQQFSGNTIYF. As DNA, the CDR3 is TGTGCCAGCAGCCAACAGTTCTCTGGAAACACCATATATTTT.

The table lists this clonotype with many counts. CDR3 sequence (DNA): TGTGCCAGCAGCGCTGGACGAATGGGGGTCAGCAATGAGCAGTTCTTC. Its translation: CASSAGRMGVSNEQFF. The chain links TRBV7-6 to TRBJ2-1; D may match TRBD1 or TRBD2 (5 bases each). V lost 5 bases and J 6 bases, leaving 20 bases between the germline ends. The CDR3 sequence is 16 residues long. Germline V gene data show CDR1 as SGHVS and CDR2 as FNYEAQ.

This clonotype has a single count. DNA of the CDR3: TGTGCCAGCAGCCCGGGACAGCCGAACACTGAAGCTTTCTTT. This translates into CASSPGQPNTEAFF. The chain joins TRBV13 to TRBJ1-1; 7 positions agree with TRBD1. The CDR3 runs 14 residues. Losses at the gene ends were 5 bases for V and 1 base for J; bases not matched to a gene: 4. Looked up from germline, CDR1 is PRHDT and CDR2 is FYEKMQ (reference sequence).

This clonotype was observed many times. The chain carries TRBV2 and TRBJ1-2; perhaps TRBD1 as D (5 bases). Trimming removed 7 bases from V and 2 bases from J, with 14 bases in between. Germline V gene lookup returns CDR1 SNHLY and CDR2 FYNNEI. This CDR3 spans 14 amino acids. CDR3 nucleotides: TGTGCCAGCAATACTAGGGACGGCAACTATGGCTACACCTTC. It codes for CASNTRDGNYGYTF.

This clonotype was detected a few times. The V and J genes are TRBV11-2 and TRBJ2-7, with 11 bases matching TRBD2. Germline V gene sequence: CDR1 SGHAT, CDR2 FQNNGV. The CDR3 is made up of 15 amino acids. V was clipped by 4 bases and J by 7 bases; unmatched bases: 9. Here the CDR3 DNA reads TGTGCCAGCAGCTCCCACTTAGCGGGGGGGGAAGAGCAGTACTTC. Protein product: CASSSHLAGGEEQYF.

This clonotype occurred many times. J is TRBJ1-1 and V is TRBV18; unclear D gene. The CDR3 extends over 14 amino acids. V lost 3 bases, J lost 10 bases, and 18 bases lay in between. Germline V lookup: CDR1 KGHSH, CDR2 LQKENI. The CDR3 DNA follows: TGTGCCAGCTCACCCGGGCTGGGCTACAACGGAGCTTTCTTT. It is translated as CASSPGLGYNGAFF.

Ten or more counts support this clonotype. This chain connects TRBV5-1 to TRBJ1-6; tentatively, D is TRBD1 (5 bases). Looked up from germline, CDR1 is SGHRS and CDR2 is YFSETQ. The CDR3 length is 17 residues. V was cut by 5 bases and J by 1 base, with 16 bases left in between. DNA of the CDR3: TGCGCCAGCAGACCCGGACCATCAGGGTCCTATAATTCACCCCTCCACTTT. Amino acid sequence: CASRPGPSGSYNSPLHF.

Many counts were recorded for this clonotype. The chain carries TRBV2 and TRBJ1-1; weak D call: TRBD1 (5 bases). The germline CDR1 and CDR2 sequences are SNHLY and FYNNEI. The CDR3 totals 17 residues. V lost 1 base to trimming and J lost 0 bases, with 15 bases between them. CDR3 DNA: TGTGCCAGCAGTGAAGAGGGGCAGGTTCGGCTGAACACTGAAGCTTTCTTT. It translates to CASSEEGQVRLNTEAFF.

This clonotype was seen repeatedly, ten times or more. The rearrangement links TRBV30 to TRBJ2-7; a weak D match, TRBD1 (5 bases). The CDR3 consists of 13 residues. Germline V gene lookup returns CDR1 GTSNPN and CDR2 SVGIG (reference sequence). Deletions cut 4 bases from V and 2 bases from J, with 12 bases between. The DNA for the CDR3 is TGTGCCTGGATACAGGAAACGACCTACGAGCAGTACTTC. Its protein is CAWIQETTYEQYF.